This T cell receptor (beta chain) was documented in a study of T cells in Graves' hyperthyroidism and ophthalmopathy. Study-wide findings and caveats: The model forecast ophthalmopathy, anticipating it by a median 6.5 months before onset.

Researchers barred patients who had uncontrolled infection, other autoimmune disease, pregnancy or lactation. For the diagnoses, clinical symptoms, serum thyroxine and TRAb, thyroid ultrasound and orbital computed tomography were used. This sample holds PBMCs from about 10 ml fresh peripheral blood. This clonotype was counted between two and nine times. Its target is not known. RNA transcripts were the template for amplifying TCR beta CDR3 regions. The HTBI primer set served for first-round RT-PCR of the TCR CDR3. Using its own MiXCR run on the multiplex PCR reads, TCRdb lists one record per CDR3 protein. The sample shows about 400,000 distinct CDR3 sequences, about 14% of them seen only once. The germline V gene has CDR1 MNHNS and CDR2 SASEGT. The CDR3 covers 23 residues. Trimming removed 10 bases from V and 3 bases from J; junction bases left unmatched: 32.

Sequences were obtained from blood. The chain joins TRBV6-1 to TRBJ2-2, with TRBD1 identical over 10 bases. The clonotype was recovered from a man between 50 and 59 years old with Graves' ophthalmopathy. The CDR3 region is CANLTIGAPSRDRGDSDTGELFF. For the CDR3, the DNA is TGTGCCAACCTAACCATCGGTGCACCCTCCCGGGACAGGGGTGATTCTGACACCGGGGAGCTGTTTTTT.